This T cell receptor beta chain was captured by sequencing in a study of T-cell reconstitution after alpha-beta-depleted transplantation in children. Preparing the TCRbeta library involved the use of unique molecular identifiers. Each CDR3 protein is one row after TCRdb ran MiXCR on the PCR reads. The table lists over 200,000 distinct CDR3 sequences, roughly a tenth of them singletons. This clonotype was seen repeatedly, ten times or more. The germline V and J ends were trimmed by 5 bases and 8 bases, with 12 bases remaining between them. This CDR3 comprises 12 residues. The chain employs TRBV12-3 or TRBV12-4 and TRBJ1-2, with a weak D call TRBD1 (5 bases). The sequence came from a child under two years old with acute myeloid leukemia, due to receive a stem cell transplant. The specimen was PBMCs, collected before TCRalphabeta/CD19-depleted stem cell transplant. The CDR3 bases are TGTGCCAGCAGTCCTGGCAGGGTAGGCTACACCTTC. Protein product: CASSPGRVGYTF.